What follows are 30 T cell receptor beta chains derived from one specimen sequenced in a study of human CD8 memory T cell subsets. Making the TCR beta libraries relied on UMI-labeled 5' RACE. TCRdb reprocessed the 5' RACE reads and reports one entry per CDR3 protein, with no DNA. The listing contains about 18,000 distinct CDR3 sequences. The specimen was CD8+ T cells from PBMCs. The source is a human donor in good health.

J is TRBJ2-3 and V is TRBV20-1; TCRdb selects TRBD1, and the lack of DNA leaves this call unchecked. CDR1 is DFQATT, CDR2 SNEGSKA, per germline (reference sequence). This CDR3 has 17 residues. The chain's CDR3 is CSAAPYLGGGAADTQYF.

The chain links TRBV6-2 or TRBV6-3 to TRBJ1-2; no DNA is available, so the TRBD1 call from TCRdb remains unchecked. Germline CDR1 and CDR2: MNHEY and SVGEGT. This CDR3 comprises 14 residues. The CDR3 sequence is CASSSPAALGGYTF.

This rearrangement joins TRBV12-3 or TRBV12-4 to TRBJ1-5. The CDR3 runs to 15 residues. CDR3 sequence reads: CASTPRVRGDQPQHF.

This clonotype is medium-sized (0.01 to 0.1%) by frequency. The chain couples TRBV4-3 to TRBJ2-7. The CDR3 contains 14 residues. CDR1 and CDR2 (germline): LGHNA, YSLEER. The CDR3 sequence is CASSQGGGSYEQYF.

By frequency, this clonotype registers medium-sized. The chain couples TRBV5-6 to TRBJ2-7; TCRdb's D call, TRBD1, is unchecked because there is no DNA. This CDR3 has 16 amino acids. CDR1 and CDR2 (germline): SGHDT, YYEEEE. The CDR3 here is CASSPYQGLVSYEQYF. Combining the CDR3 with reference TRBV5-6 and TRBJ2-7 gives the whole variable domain DAGVTQSPTHLIKTRGQQVTLRCSPKSGHDTVSWYQQALGQGPQFIFQYYEEEERQRGNFPDRFSGHQFPNYSSELNVNALLLGDSALYLCASSPYQGLVSYEQYFGPGTRLTVT.

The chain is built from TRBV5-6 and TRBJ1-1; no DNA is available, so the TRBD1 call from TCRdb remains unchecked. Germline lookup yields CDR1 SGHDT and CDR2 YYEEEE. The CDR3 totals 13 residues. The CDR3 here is CASAEGARTEAFF.

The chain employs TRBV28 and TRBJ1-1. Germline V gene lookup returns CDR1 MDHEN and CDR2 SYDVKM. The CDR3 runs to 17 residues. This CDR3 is CASSLPVDGRMNTEAFF.

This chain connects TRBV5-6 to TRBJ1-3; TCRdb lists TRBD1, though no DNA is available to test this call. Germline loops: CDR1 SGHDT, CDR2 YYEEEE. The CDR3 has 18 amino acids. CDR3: CASSPRKTGAISGNTIYF. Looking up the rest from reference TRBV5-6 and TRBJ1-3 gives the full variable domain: DAGVTQSPTHLIKTRGQQVTLRCSPKSGHDTVSWYQQALGQGPQFIFQYYEEEERQRGNFPDRFSGHQFPNYSSELNVNALLLGDSALYLCASSPRKTGAISGNTIYFGEGSWLTVV.

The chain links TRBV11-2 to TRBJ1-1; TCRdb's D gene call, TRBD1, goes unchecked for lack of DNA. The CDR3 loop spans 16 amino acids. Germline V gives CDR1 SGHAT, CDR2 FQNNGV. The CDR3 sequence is CASSFSNRGSGTEAFF.

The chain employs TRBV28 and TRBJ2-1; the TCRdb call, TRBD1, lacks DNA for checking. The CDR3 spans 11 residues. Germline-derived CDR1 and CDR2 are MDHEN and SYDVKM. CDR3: CASSFGGEQFF.

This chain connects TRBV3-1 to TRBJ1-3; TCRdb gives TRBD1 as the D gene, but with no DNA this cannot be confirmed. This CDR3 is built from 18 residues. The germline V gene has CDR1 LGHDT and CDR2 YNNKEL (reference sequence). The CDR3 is CASSPWGTVSFSGNTIYF.

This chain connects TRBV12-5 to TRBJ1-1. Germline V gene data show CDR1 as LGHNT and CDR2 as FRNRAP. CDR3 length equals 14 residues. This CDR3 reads CASGLGTGFYEAFF.

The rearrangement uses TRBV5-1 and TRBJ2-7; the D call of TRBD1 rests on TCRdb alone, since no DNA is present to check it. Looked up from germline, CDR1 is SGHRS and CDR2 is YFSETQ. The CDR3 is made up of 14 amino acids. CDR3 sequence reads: CASTPVPGPYEQYF.

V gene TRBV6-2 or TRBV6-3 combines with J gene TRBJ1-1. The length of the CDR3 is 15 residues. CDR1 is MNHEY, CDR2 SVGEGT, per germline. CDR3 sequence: CASTTPSDGNTEAFF.

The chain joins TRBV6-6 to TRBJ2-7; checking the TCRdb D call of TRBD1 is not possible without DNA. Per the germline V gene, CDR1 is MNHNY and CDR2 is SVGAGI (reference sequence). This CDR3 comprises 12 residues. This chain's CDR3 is CASSGGIWEQYF.

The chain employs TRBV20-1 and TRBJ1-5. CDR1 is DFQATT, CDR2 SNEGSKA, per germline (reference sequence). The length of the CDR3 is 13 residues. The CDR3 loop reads CSGQPYSNQPQHF.

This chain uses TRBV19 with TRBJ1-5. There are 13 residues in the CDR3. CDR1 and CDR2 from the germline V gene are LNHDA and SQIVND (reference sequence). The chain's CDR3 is CASSHASNQPQHF. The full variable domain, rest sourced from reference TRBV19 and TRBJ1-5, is DGGITQSPKYLFRKEGQNVTLSCEQNLNHDAMYWYRQDPGQGLRLIYYSQIVNDFQKGDIAEGYSVSREKKESFPLTVTSAQKNPTAFYLCASSHASNQPQHFGDGTRLSIL.

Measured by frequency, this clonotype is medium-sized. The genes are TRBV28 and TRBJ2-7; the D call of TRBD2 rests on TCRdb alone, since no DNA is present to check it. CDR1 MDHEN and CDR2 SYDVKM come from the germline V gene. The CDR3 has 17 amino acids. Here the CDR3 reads CASSLGLAGASSYEQYF.

The CDR3 loop reads CASSYGEVDSYNSPLHF. The gene calls are TRBV6-5 and TRBJ1-6. CDR1 and CDR2 (germline): MNHEY, SVGAGI. This CDR3 spans 17 amino acids.

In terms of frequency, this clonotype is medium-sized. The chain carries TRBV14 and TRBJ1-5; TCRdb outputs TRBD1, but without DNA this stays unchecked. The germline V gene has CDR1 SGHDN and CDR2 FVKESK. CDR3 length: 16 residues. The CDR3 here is CASSQERGDSNQPQHF.

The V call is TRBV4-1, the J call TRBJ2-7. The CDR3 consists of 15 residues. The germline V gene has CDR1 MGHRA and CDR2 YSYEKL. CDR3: CASSQAAGVTYEQYF.

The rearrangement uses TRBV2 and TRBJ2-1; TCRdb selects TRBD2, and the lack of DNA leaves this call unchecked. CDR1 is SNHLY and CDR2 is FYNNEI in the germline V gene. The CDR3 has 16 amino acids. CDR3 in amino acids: CASSERSGGPLGEQFF.

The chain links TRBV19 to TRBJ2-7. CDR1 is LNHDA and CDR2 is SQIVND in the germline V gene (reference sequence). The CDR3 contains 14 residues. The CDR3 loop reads CASSHGLSSYEQYF.

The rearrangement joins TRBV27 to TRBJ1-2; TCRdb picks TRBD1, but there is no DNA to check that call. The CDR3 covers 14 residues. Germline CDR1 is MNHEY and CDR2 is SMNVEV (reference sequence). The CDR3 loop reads CASSSSGLGGGYTF.

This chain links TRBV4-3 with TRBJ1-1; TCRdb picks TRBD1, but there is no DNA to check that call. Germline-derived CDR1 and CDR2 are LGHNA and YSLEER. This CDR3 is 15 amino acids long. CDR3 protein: CASSPAQGGYTEAFF.

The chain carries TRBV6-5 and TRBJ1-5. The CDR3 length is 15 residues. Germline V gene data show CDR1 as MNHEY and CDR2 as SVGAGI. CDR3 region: CASSYSSTTNQPQHF.

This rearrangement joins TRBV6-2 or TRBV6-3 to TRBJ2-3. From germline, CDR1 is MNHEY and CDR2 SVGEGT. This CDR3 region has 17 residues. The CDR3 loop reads CASSHTPTVSSTDTQYF.

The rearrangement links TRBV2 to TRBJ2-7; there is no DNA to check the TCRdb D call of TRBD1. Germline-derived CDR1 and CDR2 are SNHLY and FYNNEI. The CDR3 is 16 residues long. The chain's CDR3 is CASSGTRDRTPYEQYF.

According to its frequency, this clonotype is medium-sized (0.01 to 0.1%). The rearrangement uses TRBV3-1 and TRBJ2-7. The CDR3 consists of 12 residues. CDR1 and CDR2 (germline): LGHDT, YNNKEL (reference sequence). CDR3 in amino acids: CASSHVAYEQYF.

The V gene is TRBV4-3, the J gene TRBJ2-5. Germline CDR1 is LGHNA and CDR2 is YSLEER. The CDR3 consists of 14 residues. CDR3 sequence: CASSQDWGRETQYF.